This TCR beta chain was retrieved from a study of shared clonotypes between healthy human individuals (dated by TCRdb to between 2020 and 2021). For the study in its entirety: The cohort included a few men and a couple of women between 18 and 49 years of age. To increase sequencing depth and limit assay-specific biases, TCR repertoire library preparation and sequencing were carried out by different laboratories using diverse techniques. For each donor, CD4 naive and CD4 memory were each given three plates, CD8 naive was given two plates, and CD8 memory was given one plate. Leukapheresis yielded between about 0.8 and 8.9 billion PBMCs per donor. Blood TCR repertoires of about five healthy adults were deeply sequenced to estimate repertoire size and the extent of clonotype sharing between individuals. What the research found in general, with its limitations: Pairwise subsampling indicated that sequencing depth was expected to affect the degree of clonotype sharing among donors. Sharing across several donors was observed for about 5% of naive CD4, around 3.5% of naive CD8, 2% to 2.5% of memory CD4, and approximately 0.41% of memory CD8 clonotypes. Incomplete sequencing was indicated by rarefaction of sorted-subset datasets, despite the large sequencing depth. Compared with non-shared clonotypes, clonotypes shared by all four sorted-subset donors had higher generation probabilities. Because the study included a small number of donors, the genetic and exposure-history diversity represented was limited. Sampling was restricted to blood, and TCR repertoires in tissue are likely to differ from TCR repertoires in blood. Larger estimated clonotype richness was generally found for naive subsets than for memory subsets.

V loses 0 bases of germline sequence and J loses 5 bases, and the interval between the two ends is 15 bases. Taken from the germline V gene, the CDR1 and CDR2 loops are SGHDT and YYEEEE. The CDR3 contains 16 residues, cysteine and phenylalanine counted. Of all the DNA, just the CDR3 is kept, 48 bases in frame from base 1. Using the deep immunoSEQ assay, TCR CDR3 regions were amplified from genomic DNA by multiplex PCR. Extracted genomic DNA from each cell subset was spread evenly across all wells of several immunoSEQ 96-well plates, with each plate serving as a replicate. For sorted subsets, around 200 ng genomic DNA, equal to 30,000 to 35,000 T cell genomes, was loaded into each replicate PCR. Purified libraries were measured with a Qubit 3.0 fluorometer, size-checked on a Bioanalyzer 2100, and measured again with the KAPA Library Quantification kit. A separate single-read 150-cycle Illumina NextSeq 550 flow cell was used to sequence each immunoSEQ 96-well plate. The original methods were these. Because only junctional sequences without quality scores were contained in the immunoSEQ output, filtering matching that applied to full-length reads could not be performed. Sequences were annotated with PyIR, a Python wrapper for IgBLAST v1.9, and V/J genes and CDR3 were assigned using IMGT germline references. Any read was removed if the V/J assignment was weak (E-value above 1e-6), the CDR3 was missing, or the read contained stop codons, out-of-frame junctions, or ambiguous translated residues. V3J clonotypes were defined as sequences sharing an identical inferred V gene, J gene, and CDR3 amino acid sequence. The percentage overlap between two repertoires was calculated by dividing the number of shared unique clonotypes by the size of the smaller repertoire. RTK rarefaction, the Chao1 estimator, and Recon v2.1 estimates of unobserved clonotypes were used to assess repertoire richness. OLGA was used to compute generation probabilities for all TCRbeta clonotypes that the gDNA method yielded from a few donors. As stored in TCRdb, this immuneACCESS dataset retains in-frame rearrangements with V and J assigned. A fraction of the clones does not appear; measured against another copy, unresolved V genes explain less than half of the discrepancy, and the remainder lacks a known reason. V and J calls and clone size follow that table, whereas D and trimming were derived from the DNA. This sample gives about 980,000 clones in total; over 60% of them show up just once. Jointly, the top ten make up approximately 1.5% of the sample.

The donors were healthy, HIV-negative adults with no recently reported acute infections or vaccinations. Every donor was a Caucasian adult residing in Nashville, Tennessee, USA. CD4+ T cells were enriched through magnetic negative selection, after which naive cells were positively selected on CD45RA and the remaining negative fraction served as the memory subset. After blood collection by leukapheresis, PBMCs were isolated using Ficoll-Histopaque density gradient centrifugation and then cryopreserved in the vapor phase of liquid nitrogen. Analytical flow cytometry was used to check the purity and quantity of each magnetically sorted T cell population. Each sorted fraction had its genomic DNA isolated and then quantified by UV absorbance on a Nanodrop 2000c. This clone was found many times. Its recognized antigen is unknown. Base-call qualities are not available, and no considerably larger clone is one nucleotide away.

Recombination connected TRBV5-6 to TRBJ2-1; a weak D assignment points to TRBD1 (5 bases agree). The origin of this receptor is a man aged 18 to 29 in good health. The specimen was memory CD4+ T cells sorted from blood. Reading the label with the study, this specimen's cell subset or site is: CD45RA-negative fraction. At the DNA level, the sequence is TGTGCCAGCAGCTTGGGACAGCAGAAGACCCACAATGAGCAGTTCTTC. Translated, it reads CASSLGQQKTHNEQFF.